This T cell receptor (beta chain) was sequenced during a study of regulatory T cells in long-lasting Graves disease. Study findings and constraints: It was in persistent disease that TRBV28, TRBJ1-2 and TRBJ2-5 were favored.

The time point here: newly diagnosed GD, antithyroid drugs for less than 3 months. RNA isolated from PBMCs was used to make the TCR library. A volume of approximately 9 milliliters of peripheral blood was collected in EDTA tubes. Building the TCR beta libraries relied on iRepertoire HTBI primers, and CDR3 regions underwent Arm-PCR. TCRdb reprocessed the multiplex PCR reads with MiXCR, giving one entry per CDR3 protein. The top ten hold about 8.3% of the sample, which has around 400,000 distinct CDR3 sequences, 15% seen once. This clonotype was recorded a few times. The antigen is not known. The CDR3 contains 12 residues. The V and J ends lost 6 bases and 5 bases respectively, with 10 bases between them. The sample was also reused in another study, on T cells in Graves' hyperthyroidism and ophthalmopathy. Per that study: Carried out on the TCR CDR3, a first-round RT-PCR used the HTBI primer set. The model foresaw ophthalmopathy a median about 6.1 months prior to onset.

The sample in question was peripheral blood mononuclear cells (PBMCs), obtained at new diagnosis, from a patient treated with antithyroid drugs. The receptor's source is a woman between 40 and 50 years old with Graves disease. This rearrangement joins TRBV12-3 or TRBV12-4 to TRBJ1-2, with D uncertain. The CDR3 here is CASSDERYGYTF. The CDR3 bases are TGTGCCAGCAGCGACGAACGTTATGGCTACACCTTC.